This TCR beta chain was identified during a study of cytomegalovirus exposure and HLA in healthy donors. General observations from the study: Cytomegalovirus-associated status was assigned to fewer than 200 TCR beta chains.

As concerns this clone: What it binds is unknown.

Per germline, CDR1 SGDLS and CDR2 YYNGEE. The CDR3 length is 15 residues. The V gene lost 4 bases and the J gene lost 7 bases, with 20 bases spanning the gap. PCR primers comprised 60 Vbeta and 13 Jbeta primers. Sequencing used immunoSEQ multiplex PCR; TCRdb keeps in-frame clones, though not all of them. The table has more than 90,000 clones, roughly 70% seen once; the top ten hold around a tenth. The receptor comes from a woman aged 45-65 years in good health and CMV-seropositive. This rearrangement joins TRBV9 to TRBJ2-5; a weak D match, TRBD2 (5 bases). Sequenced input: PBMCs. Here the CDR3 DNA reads TGTGCCAGCAGCCCCCGAGAGGGTACCTATGGGACCCAGTACTTC. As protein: CASSPREGTYGTQYF.